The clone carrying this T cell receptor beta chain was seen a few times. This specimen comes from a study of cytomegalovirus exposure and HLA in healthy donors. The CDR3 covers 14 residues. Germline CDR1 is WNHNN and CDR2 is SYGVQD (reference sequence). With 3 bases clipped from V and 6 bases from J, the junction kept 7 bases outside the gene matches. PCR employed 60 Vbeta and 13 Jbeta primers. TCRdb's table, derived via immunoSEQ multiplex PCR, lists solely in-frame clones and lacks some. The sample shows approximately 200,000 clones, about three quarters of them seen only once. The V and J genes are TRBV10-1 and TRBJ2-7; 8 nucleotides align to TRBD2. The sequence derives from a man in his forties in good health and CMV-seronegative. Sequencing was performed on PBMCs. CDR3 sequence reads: CASSESGRGGEQYF. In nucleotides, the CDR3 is TGCGCCAGCAGTGAAAGCGGGAGAGGAGGCGAGCAGTACTTC.